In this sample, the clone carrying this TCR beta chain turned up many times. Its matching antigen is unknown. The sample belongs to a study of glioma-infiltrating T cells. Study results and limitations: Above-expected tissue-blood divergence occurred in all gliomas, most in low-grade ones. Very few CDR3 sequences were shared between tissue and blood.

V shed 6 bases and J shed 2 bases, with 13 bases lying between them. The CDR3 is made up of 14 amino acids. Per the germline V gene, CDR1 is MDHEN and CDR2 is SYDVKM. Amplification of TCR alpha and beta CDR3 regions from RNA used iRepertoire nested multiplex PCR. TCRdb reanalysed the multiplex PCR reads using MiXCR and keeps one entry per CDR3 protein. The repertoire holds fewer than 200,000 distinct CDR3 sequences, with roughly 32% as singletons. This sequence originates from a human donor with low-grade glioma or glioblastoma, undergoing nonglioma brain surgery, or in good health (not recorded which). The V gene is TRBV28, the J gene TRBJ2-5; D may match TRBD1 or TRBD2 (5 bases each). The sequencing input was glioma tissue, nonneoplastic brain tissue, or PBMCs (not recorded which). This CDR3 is CASRLRDAQETQYF. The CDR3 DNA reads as TGTGCCAGCAGACTCCGGGACGCACAAGAGACCCAGTACTTC.